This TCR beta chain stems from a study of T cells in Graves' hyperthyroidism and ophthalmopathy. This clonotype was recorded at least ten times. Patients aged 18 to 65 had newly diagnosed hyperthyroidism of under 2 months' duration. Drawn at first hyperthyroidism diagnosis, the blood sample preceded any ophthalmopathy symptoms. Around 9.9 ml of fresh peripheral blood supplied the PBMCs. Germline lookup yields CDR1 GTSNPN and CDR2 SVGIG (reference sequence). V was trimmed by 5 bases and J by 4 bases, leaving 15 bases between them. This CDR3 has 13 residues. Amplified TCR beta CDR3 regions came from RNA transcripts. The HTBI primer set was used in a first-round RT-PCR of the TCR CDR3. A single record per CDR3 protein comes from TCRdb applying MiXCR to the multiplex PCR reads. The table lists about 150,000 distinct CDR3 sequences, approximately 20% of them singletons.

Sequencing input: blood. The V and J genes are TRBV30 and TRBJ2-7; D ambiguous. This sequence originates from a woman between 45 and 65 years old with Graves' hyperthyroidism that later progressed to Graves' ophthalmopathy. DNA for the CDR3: TGTGCCTGGGGACGGATCCTTGGATACGAGCAGTACTTC. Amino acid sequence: CAWGRILGYEQYF. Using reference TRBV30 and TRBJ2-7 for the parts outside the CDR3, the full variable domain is SQTIHQWPATLVQPVGSPLSLECTVEGTSNPNLYWYRQAAGRGLQLLFYSVGIGQISSEVPQNLSASRPQDRQFILSSKKLLLSDSGFYLCAWGRILGYEQYFGPGTRLTVT.